Many counts were recorded for the clone carrying this TCR beta chain. The record originates from a study of regulatory T cells in long-lasting Graves disease. The time point is: newly diagnosed GD, antithyroid drugs for less than 3 months. PBMCs provided the RNA from which the TCR library was made. The CDR3 is 12 residues long. Trimming stripped 7 bases from V and 7 bases from J, with 16 bases between. The V gene's germline CDR1 is DFQATT and CDR2 SNEGSKA (reference sequence). CDR3-region Arm-PCR and iRepertoire HTBI primers produced the TCR beta libraries. Each CDR3 protein gets one entry after TCRdb re-called the multiplex PCR reads with MiXCR. This sample has hundreds of thousands of distinct CDR3 sequences, with 15% to 20% found just once. This same sample was also taken into another study, of T cells in Graves' hyperthyroidism and ophthalmopathy. This second study notes: RT-PCR in the first round (using the HTBI primer set) targeted the TCR CDR3.

The clonotype was recovered from a woman aged 40 to 65 with Graves disease. The sequenced sample was peripheral blood mononuclear cells (PBMCs), obtained at new diagnosis, from a patient treated with antithyroid drugs. This sequence joins TRBV20-1 and TRBJ1-1; tentative D call: TRBD1 (5 bases). The CDR3: CSGCCEGIEAFF. In nucleotides, the CDR3 is TGCAGTGGATGTTGCGAGGGGATTGAAGCTTTCTTT.